These 28 T cell receptor beta chains came from one sample sequenced in a study of blood T cell repertoires in COVID-19. The assay was immunoSEQ multiplex PCR, and TCRdb's table has in-frame clones only and misses some. The sample has about 140,000 clones, roughly 85% seen once; the top ten hold 4.3%. The material sequenced was PBMCs or T cells enriched from blood (not recorded which). These receptors were taken from a man aged 50 to 59 who had recovered from COVID-19.

This clone was observed a single time. In DNA form, the CDR3 reads TGTGCCAGCAGTTTCCAGGGACAGGGGACACAGCCCCAGCATTTT. Encoded protein: CASSFQGQGTQPQHF. J is TRBJ1-5 and V is TRBV28; 10 bases map to TRBD1. J gave up 7 bases and V 3 bases, and 6 bases lay outside the gene matches. Per germline, CDR1 MDHEN and CDR2 SYDVKM. The CDR3 consists of 15 residues.

CDR3 sequence reads: CSASRGGSSNQPQHF. The CDR3 DNA follows: TGCAGTGCTAGTAGGGGGGGGTCGAGCAATCAGCCCCAGCATTTT. This rearrangement joins TRBV20-1 to TRBJ1-5, with D tentatively TRBD1 (6 bases). CDR1 is DFQATT and CDR2 is SNEGSKA in the germline V gene (reference sequence). The V end was cut by 3 bases, the J end by 1 base, with 13 bases between. This CDR3 is 15 amino acids long.

The chain carries TRBV7-3 and TRBJ2-7; D perhaps matches TRBD2 (6 bases). The CDR3 sequence is 16 residues long. Germline V gene data show CDR1 as SGHTA and CDR2 as FQGTGA. V gave up 4 bases and J gave up 4 bases, with 20 bases separating them. The CDR3 region has the DNA TGTGCCAGCAGCTCAGCGGGTGGGACTGGTCGGTACGAGCAGTACTTC. It translates to CASSSAGGTGRYEQYF. The full variable domain, in which reference TRBV7-3 and TRBJ2-7 provide the parts outside the CDR3, is GAGVSQTPSNKVTEKGKYVELRCDPISGHTALYWYRQSLGQGPEFLIYFQGTGAADDSGLPNDRFFAVRPEGSVSTLKIQRTERGDSAVYLCASSSAGGTGRYEQYFGPGTRLTVT.

As concerns this clone: One end of the junction fails to match germline, which may point to a read error. The chain carries TRBV9 and TRBJ2-5; TRBD2 agrees at 14 bases. The V gene's germline CDR1 is SGDLS and CDR2 YYNGEE. The CDR3 has 15 residues. The CDR3 nucleotides read TGTGCCAGCAGAGTAGGACTAGCGGGAGGAGAGACCCAGTACTTC. Its translation is CASRVGLAGGETQYF.

The chain joins TRBV18 to TRBJ1-1, with no clear D. V lost 3 bases and J 7 bases, leaving 12 bases between the germline ends. CDR3 size: 13 residues. Germline CDR1 is KGHSH and CDR2 is LQKENI. In nucleotides, the CDR3 is TGTGCCAGCTCACCGTCAGAGAGGAATGAAGCTTTCTTT. Its protein product is CASSPSERNEAFF.

The chain carries TRBV7-8 and TRBJ1-2; 9 bases match TRBD1. The germline V gene encodes CDR1 SGHVS and CDR2 FQNEAQ. V dropped 5 bases and J dropped 8; count of bases not matched to a gene: 6. This CDR3 is built from 13 residues. CDR3 nucleotides: TGTGCCAGCAGCCCGGGACAGGGACTGGGCTACACCTTC. Translating gives CASSPGQGLGYTF.

This clone was counted once. The chain employs TRBV7-2 and TRBJ1-2; 7 nucleotides line up with TRBD1. Trimming cost V 4 bases and J 0 bases; bases outside gene matches: 5. The CDR3 runs 15 residues. Germline-derived CDR1 and CDR2 are SGHTA and FQGNSA. CDR3 in amino acids: CASSSGQASNYGYTF. The DNA of the CDR3 is TGTGCCAGCAGCTCAGGACAGGCATCTAACTATGGCTACACCTTC.

This clone has only a few counts. The chain carries TRBV5-1 and TRBJ1-2; D is possibly TRBD1 (5 bases). Germline V gene lookup returns CDR1 SGHRS and CDR2 YFSETQ. This CDR3 region has 17 residues. Trimming removed 0 bases at V and 8 bases at J, with 23 bases between. CDR3 loop: CASSLEIAPTGDKGYTF. In DNA form, the CDR3 reads TGCGCCAGCAGCTTGGAAATCGCGCCAACGGGGGATAAGGGCTACACCTTC.

This clone was detected a few times. The chain has TRBV7-9 and TRBJ1-1; D remains unclear. Per germline, CDR1 SEHNR and CDR2 FQNEAQ (reference sequence). V lost 4 bases to trimming and J lost 5 bases, with 17 bases between them. The CDR3 is 15 residues long. This CDR3 is CASSSHWVAGTEAFF. CDR3 sequence (DNA): TGTGCCAGCAGCTCCCATTGGGTCGCGGGAACTGAAGCTTTCTTT.

The chain links TRBV28 to TRBJ2-1, with TRBD2 matching 7 bases. The CDR3 is made up of 14 amino acids. The V segment lost 3 bases and the J segment 5 bases; nucleotides outside the gene matches: 4. CDR1 and CDR2 (germline): MDHEN, SYDVKM. The CDR3 here is CASSFGGVNNEQFF. The CDR3, as DNA: TGTGCCAGCAGTTTTGGGGGGGTGAACAATGAGCAGTTCTTC.

The chain recombines TRBV11-3 with TRBJ2-1; 7 bases map to TRBD2. The CDR3 extends over 16 amino acids. Per germline, CDR1 SGHNT and CDR2 YENEEA. Losses at the gene ends were 4 bases for V and 7 bases for J; bases not matched to a gene: 13. Here the CDR3 reads CASSSRAGKSRNEQFF. The CDR3 nucleotides are TGTGCCAGCAGCTCAAGAGCGGGGAAAAGTCGGAATGAGCAGTTCTTC.

As DNA, the CDR3 is TGTGCCAGCAGTAAGGACAGGCCCCCCTACGAGCAGTACGTC. Protein: CASSKDRPPYEQYV. The rearrangement uses TRBV28 and TRBJ2-7, with TRBD1 matching over 7 bases. The CDR3 consists of 14 residues. V lost 5 bases and J lost 2; bases outside the gene matches: 6. Germline loops: CDR1 MDHEN, CDR2 SYDVKM.

As concerns this clone: Germline and junction disagree at one end, which may indicate a read error. The chain recombines TRBV30 with TRBJ1-4; weak D call: TRBD1 (6 bases). CDR1 GTSNPN and CDR2 SVGIG come from the germline V gene (reference sequence). The CDR3 runs 13 residues. The CDR3 protein is CAWRTDRYEKLFF. Written as DNA, the CDR3 is TGTGCCTGGCGGACAGATAGATATGAGAAACTGTTTTTT.

This chain uses TRBV7-2 with TRBJ1-6; D gene unclear. CDR3 length equals 18 residues. Germline V CDR1 and CDR2: SGHTA, FQGNSA. Trimming removed 2 bases at V and 0 bases at J, with 14 bases between. The CDR3 nucleotides read TGTGCCAGCAGCTTACTTCCTTCGTCGGGCTCCTATAATTCACCCCTCCACTTT. It codes for CASSLLPSSGSYNSPLHF.

This chain connects TRBV18 to TRBJ1-2; D gene ambiguous. This CDR3 contains 15 residues. V lost 3 bases and J lost 8, with 19 bases in between. Germline V gives CDR1 KGHSH, CDR2 LQKENI. The CDR3 is CASSPLGGIEGGYTF. The CDR3 DNA reads as TGTGCCAGCTCACCCCTTGGCGGCATCGAGGGAGGCTACACCTTC.

This rearrangement joins TRBV28 to TRBJ1-4; TRBD1 matches 9 bases. Germline lookup yields CDR1 MDHEN and CDR2 SYDVKM. CDR3 length equals 14 residues. Trimming removed 6 bases from V and 6 bases from J; junction bases left unmatched: 5. CDR3 in DNA: TGTGCCAGCAGAACAGGGGGCGCGGATGAAAAACTGTTTTTT. This encodes CASRTGGADEKLFF.

The V call is TRBV9, the J call TRBJ2-3, with 11 bases fitting TRBD2. CDR1 SGDLS and CDR2 YYNGEE come from the germline V gene. V was pared by 2 bases and J by 2 bases, with 4 bases of the junction left unmatched. This CDR3 is 16 amino acids long. The CDR3 nucleotides read TGTGCCAGCAGCGTGGGGACTAGCGGATACACAGATACGCAGTATTTT. This gives the protein CASSVGTSGYTDTQYF.

V is TRBV11-2 and J is TRBJ1-5, with TRBD1 as a possible D gene (6 bases). Trimming cost V 4 bases and J 5 bases, with 15 bases left between them. This CDR3 comprises 15 residues. The V gene's germline CDR1 is SGHAT and CDR2 FQNNGV. The CDR3 bases are TGTGCCAGCAGCTCCTTGACAGGACGGGATCAGCCCCAGCATTTT. Encoded protein: CASSSLTGRDQPQHF.

As for this clone: Its ends do not fully match the called genes, so a read error is possible. The CDR3 sequence is CASSRERLAGGIF. In DNA, the CDR3 is TGTGCCAGCAGCCGGGAGAGACTAGCGGGGGGAATTTTT. V gene TRBV4-2 combines with J gene TRBJ2-3, with 13 bases fitting TRBD2. Germline V gives CDR1 LGHNA, CDR2 YNFKEQ. The CDR3 sequence is 13 residues long.

The V call is TRBV6-5, the J call TRBJ2-2, with 11 bases fitting TRBD1. The germline CDR1 and CDR2 sequences are MNHEY and SVGAGI. V shed 6 bases, J shed 4 bases, and the junction held 1 base outside the gene matches. The CDR3 extends over 14 amino acids. CDR3 sequence reads: CASRGQGVTGELFF. The DNA for the CDR3 is TGTGCCAGCAGGGGACAGGGGGTCACCGGGGAGCTGTTTTTT.

This clone was seen once. V is TRBV7-2 and J is TRBJ2-5; 11 bases align to TRBD1. The CDR3 sequence is 14 residues long. In germline, CDR1 is SGHTA, CDR2 FQGNSA. Unmatched junction bases numbered 9, after V lost 5 bases and J lost 10 bases. In DNA form, the CDR3 reads TGTGCCAGCAGCGTCGGGACAGGGGGGTTAGGCCAGTACTTC. It is translated as CASSVGTGGLGQYF.

The V gene is TRBV19, the J gene TRBJ1-4, with TRBD1 matching 10 bases. Germline lookup yields CDR1 LNHDA and CDR2 SQIVND (reference sequence). Trimming took 4 bases from V and 4 from J; bases not matched to a gene: 9. CDR3 length: 17 amino acids. The CDR3 bases are TGTGCCAGTAGTACCCCCGGGAGGACAGGGGGTAATGAAAAACTGTTTTTT. Translated, it gives CASSTPGRTGGNEKLFF.

The V call is TRBV30, the J call TRBJ1-6; a possible D gene is TRBD1 (5 bases). Germline CDR1 reads GTSNPN; CDR2 reads SVGIG (reference sequence). CDR3 length equals 17 residues. The V gene lost 4 bases and the J gene lost 0 bases, with 16 bases spanning the gap. The CDR3 protein is CAWKAYRGNSYNSPLHF. The CDR3 DNA reads as TGTGCCTGGAAGGCGTATCGGGGGAACTCCTATAATTCACCCCTCCACTTT.

The chain couples TRBV24-1 to TRBJ1-2, with a tentative D call TRBD1 (5 bases). CDR1 and CDR2 from the germline V gene are KGHDR and SFDVKD. V was trimmed by 1 base and J by 7 bases, leaving 12 bases between them. This CDR3 spans 14 amino acids. The chain's CDR3 is CATSDFGGDGGYTF. For the CDR3, the DNA is TGTGCCACCAGTGATTTTGGAGGGGATGGTGGCTACACCTTC.

The rearrangement uses TRBV3-1 (or the pseudogene TRBV3-2) and TRBJ1-1; no definite D call. Trimming pared 1 base from V and 4 bases from J, leaving 10 bases between. Germline V gives CDR1 LGHDT, CDR2 YNNKEL (reference sequence). This CDR3 is 14 amino acids long. The CDR3 nucleotides read TGTGCCAGCAGCCAAGTCGGGTTTCTCACTGAAGCTTTCTTT. Translating it yields CASSQVGFLTEAFF.

In its sample, this clone was seen a few times. The chain couples TRBV4-1 to TRBJ1-2; D not resolved. V lost 0 bases to trimming and J lost 5 bases, with 10 bases between them. The CDR3 has 14 amino acids. Per germline, CDR1 MGHRA and CDR2 YSYEKL. The CDR3, as DNA: TGCGCCAGCAGCCAAGAGGTTCAGATTTATGGCTACACCTTC. Amino acids: CASSQEVQIYGYTF.

The gene calls are TRBV28 and TRBJ2-4; D is unresolved. V gave up 2 bases and J gave up 3 bases, with 8 bases separating them. The CDR3 consists of 14 residues. Germline V gives CDR1 MDHEN, CDR2 SYDVKM. The CDR3 nucleotides are TGTGCCAGCAGTTTAGCGGAAATCAAAAACATTCAGTACTTC. Translation: CASSLAEIKNIQYF.

This chain uses TRBV5-8 with TRBJ2-7, with TRBD1 matching 9 bases. V shed 3 bases, J shed 3 bases, and the junction held 4 bases outside the gene matches. Germline-derived CDR1 and CDR2 are SGHTS and YDEGEE. The CDR3 is 14 amino acids. The chain's CDR3 is CASSWDRELYEQYF. In nucleotides, the CDR3 is TGTGCCAGCAGCTGGGACAGGGAACTCTACGAGCAGTACTTC.